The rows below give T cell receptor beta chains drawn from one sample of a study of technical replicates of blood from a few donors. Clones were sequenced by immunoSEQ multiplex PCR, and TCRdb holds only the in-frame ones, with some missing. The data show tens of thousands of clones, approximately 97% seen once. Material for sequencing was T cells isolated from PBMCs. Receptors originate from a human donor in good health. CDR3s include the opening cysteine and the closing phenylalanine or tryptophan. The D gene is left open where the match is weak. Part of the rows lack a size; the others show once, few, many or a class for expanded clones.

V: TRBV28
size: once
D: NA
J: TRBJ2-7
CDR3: CASSTSSYEQYF
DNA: TGTGCCAGCAGTACAAGCTCCTACGAGCAGTACTTC

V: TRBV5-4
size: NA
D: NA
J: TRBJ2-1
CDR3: CASSAATLNEQFF
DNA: TGTGCCAGCAGCGCCGCGACACTCAATGAGCAGTTCTTC

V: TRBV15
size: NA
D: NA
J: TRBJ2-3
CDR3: CATSSLGGPYTDTQYF
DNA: TGTGCCACCAGCAGTCTCGGGGGGCCGTACACAGATACGCAGTATTTT

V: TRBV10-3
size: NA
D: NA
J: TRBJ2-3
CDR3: CAIRGSGTLVDTQYF
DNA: TGTGCCATCAGGGGTAGCGGAACCTTGGTGGATACGCAGTATTTT

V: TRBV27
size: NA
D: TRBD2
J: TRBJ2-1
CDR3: CASRSFGRLAGGNEQFF
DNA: TGTGCCAGCAGAAGTTTTGGAAGACTAGCGGGAGGCAATGAGCAGTTCTTC

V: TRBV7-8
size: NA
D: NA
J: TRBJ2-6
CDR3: CASSLPIGQIFSSGANVLTF
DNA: TGTGCCAGCAGTCTACCTATCGGACAAATATTTAGCTCTGGGGCCAACGTCCTGACTTTC

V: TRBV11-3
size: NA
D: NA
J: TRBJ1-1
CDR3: CASSRWTGRNTEAFF
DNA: TGTGCCAGCAGCAGATGGACGGGGAGGAACACTGAAGCTTTCTTT

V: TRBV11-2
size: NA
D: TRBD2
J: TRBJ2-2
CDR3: CASSLDLSGLAAITGELFF
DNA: TGTGCCAGCAGCTTAGATCTTAGCGGACTAGCGGCTATCACCGGGGAGCTGTTTTTT

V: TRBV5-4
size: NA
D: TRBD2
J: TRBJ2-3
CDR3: CASTGRGGSMADTQYF
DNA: TGTGCCAGCACAGGTCGGGGCGGGAGTATGGCAGATACGCAGTATTTT

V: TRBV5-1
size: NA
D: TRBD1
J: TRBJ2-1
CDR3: CASSTGTGVYNEQFF
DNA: TGCGCCAGCAGTACCGGGACAGGGGTCTACAATGAGCAGTTCTTC

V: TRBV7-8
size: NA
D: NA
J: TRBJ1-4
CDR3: CASSTRGGTNEKLFF
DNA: TGTGCCAGCAGCACCAGGGGCGGGACTAATGAAAAACTGTTTTTT

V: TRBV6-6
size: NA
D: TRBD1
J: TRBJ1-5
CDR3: CASSLQGVNQPQHF
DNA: TGTGCCAGCAGTCTACAGGGGGTTAATCAGCCCCAGCATTTT

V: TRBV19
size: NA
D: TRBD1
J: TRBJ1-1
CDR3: CASSTQTGDPSRFF
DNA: TGTGCCAGTAGTACGCAGACAGGGGATCCCTCGCGCTTCTTT

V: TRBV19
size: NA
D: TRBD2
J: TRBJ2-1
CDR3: CASSQPDMTSGTQFF
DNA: TGTGCCAGTAGTCAACCAGATATGACTAGCGGGACCCAGTTCTTC

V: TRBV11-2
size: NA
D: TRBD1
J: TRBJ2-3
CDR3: CAGSHRDRGRDDTQYF
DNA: TGTGCCGGCAGCCACCGGGACAGGGGGCGCGATGATACGCAGTATTTT

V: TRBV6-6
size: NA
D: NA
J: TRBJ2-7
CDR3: CASSPNSYEQYF
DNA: TGTGCCAGCAGTCCTAACTCCTACGAGCAGTACTTC